The rows below give T cell receptor beta chains drawn from one sample of a study of cytomegalovirus exposure and HLA in healthy donors. The method was immunoSEQ multiplex PCR; TCRdb's version includes in-frame clones alone and lacks a portion of them. This repertoire shows approximately 100,000 clones, 60% to 70% found once; its top ten account for around 4%. Material for sequencing was PBMCs. All receptors come from a man under 40 in good health and CMV-seropositive. The CDR3 runs from the conserved cysteine through the conserved F or W. Fields, in order: D gene, clone size, CDR3 length, J gene, V gene, CDR3 DNA, CDR3 protein. D genes are given only for firm matches. Clone size, where shown, is once, few, many, or a class for clones that have expanded.

D: -; size: few; length: 15; J: TRBJ1-2; V: TRBV4-1; DNA: TGCGCCAGCAGCCAAGGTTCAGGGGCGTCTTATGGCTACACCTTC; CDR3: CASSQGSGASYGYTF
D: -; size: -; length: 12; J: TRBJ1-2; V: TRBV6-5; DNA: TGTGCCAGCGGGAGAGATTCCTATGGCTACACCTTC; CDR3: CASGRDSYGYTF
D: -; size: -; length: 14; J: TRBJ2-3; V: TRBV2; DNA: TGTGCCAGCAGTGATCCACGGAGCACAGATACGCAGTATTTT; CDR3: CASSDPRSTDTQYF
D: -; size: -; length: 13; J: TRBJ2-5; V: TRBV18; DNA: TGTGCCAGCTCCTCGGCAGGCACGAGGGCCCAGTACTTC; CDR3: CASSSAGTRAQYF
D: -; size: few; length: 10; J: TRBJ1-1; V: TRBV20-1; DNA: TGCAGTGCAATAGACAGGGAAGCTTTCTTT; CDR3: CSAIDREAFF
D: -; size: -; length: 12; J: TRBJ2-7; V: TRBV18; DNA: TGTGCCAGCTCAGGACAGCCCTACGAGCAGTACTTC; CDR3: CASSGQPYEQYF
D: -; size: few; length: 13; J: TRBJ1-2; V: TRBV27; DNA: TGTGCCAGCAGCTTCGACAGGCTCTATGGCTACACCTTC; CDR3: CASSFDRLYGYTF
D: TRBD2; size: -; length: 15; J: TRBJ2-1; V: TRBV5-6; DNA: TGTGCCAGCAGGAACAGGGGACTAGCGGACAATGAGCAGTTCTTC; CDR3: CASRNRGLADNEQFF
D: TRBD1; size: -; length: 13; J: TRBJ1-1; V: TRBV6-5; DNA: TGTGCCAGCAGCCACAGGGGGCAAACTGAAGCTTTCTTT; CDR3: CASSHRGQTEAFF
D: TRBD2; size: once; length: 14; J: TRBJ2-7; V: TRBV7-2; DNA: TGTGCCAGCAGCTTGCCGCGGGGGGGGGTCGAGCAGTACTTC; CDR3: CASSLPRGGVEQYF
D: TRBD1; size: -; length: 15; J: TRBJ2-1; V: TRBV6-5; DNA: TGTGCCAGCAGTCGACTACAGGGGGCCGGCAATGAGCAGTTCTTC; CDR3: CASSRLQGAGNEQFF
D: TRBD2; size: -; length: 15; J: TRBJ2-5; V: TRBV5-1; DNA: TGCGCCAGCAGCTTGTTCCTAGCGGGGGAAGAGACCCAGTACTTC; CDR3: CASSLFLAGEETQYF
D: -; size: -; length: 14; J: TRBJ2-7; V: TRBV7-6; DNA: TGTGCCAGCAGCACATCGGACAGCCACTACGAGCAGTACTTC; CDR3: CASSTSDSHYEQYF
D: TRBD1; size: -; length: 13; J: TRBJ2-7; V: TRBV14; DNA: TGTGCCAGCCGGGGACAGGGTTTCTACGAGCAGTACTTC; CDR3: CASRGQGFYEQYF
D: -; size: -; length: 11; J: TRBJ1-2; V: TRBV20-1; DNA: TGCAGTGCTCCTAGGGCGGGGGGCTACACCTTC; CDR3: CSAPRAGGYTF
D: -; size: few; length: 14; J: TRBJ2-4; V: TRBV15; DNA: TGTGCCACCAGCAGAGACAGGGCCCCGGACATTCAGTACTTC; CDR3: CATSRDRAPDIQYF
D: TRBD1; size: -; length: 13; J: TRBJ2-5; V: TRBV5-4; DNA: TGTGCCAGCAAGGGGGCGGCCCAAGAGACCCAGTACTTC; CDR3: CASKGAAQETQYF
D: TRBD1; size: -; length: 15; J: TRBJ1-2; V: TRBV7-9; DNA: TGTGCCAGCAGCGGTGGGACAGGGGGTAACTATGGCTACACCTTC; CDR3: CASSGGTGGNYGYTF
D: TRBD1; size: few; length: 16; J: TRBJ1-6; V: TRBV2; DNA: TGTGCCACCAAGGCCGGGGGACAGGGTTTGACTTCACCCCTCCACTTT; CDR3: CATKAGGQGLTSPLHF
D: -; size: few; length: 15; J: TRBJ2-7; V: TRBV19; DNA: TGTGCCAGTAGTATAACGGCAGGATCGGCCTACGAGCAGTACTTC; CDR3: CASSITAGSAYEQYF
D: -; size: -; length: 16; J: TRBJ2-7; V: TRBV6-5; DNA: TGTGCCAGCAGTTCCCTCCTCCGAGCGGGCGCCTACGAGCAGTACTTC; CDR3: CASSSLLRAGAYEQYF
D: TRBD2; size: -; length: 13; J: TRBJ2-2; V: TRBV11-3; DNA: TGTGCCAGCAGCTTGGGAGGGGCCGGGGAGCTGTTTTTT; CDR3: CASSLGGAGELFF
D: TRBD2; size: -; length: 14; J: TRBJ2-1; V: TRBV5-1; DNA: TGCGCCAGCAGTAGCGGGGACCCCTACAATGAGCAGTTCTTC; CDR3: CASSSGDPYNEQFF
D: -; size: -; length: 14; J: TRBJ1-2; V: TRBV10-3; DNA: TGTGCCATCAGCCTACAGGATTCCTCCAATGGCTACACCTTC; CDR3: CAISLQDSSNGYTF
D: TRBD2; size: -; length: 14; J: TRBJ2-5; V: TRBV5-4; DNA: TGTGCCAGCATGAGCGGGGGGGATAAGGAGACCCAGTACTTC; CDR3: CASMSGGDKETQYF
D: -; size: -; length: 17; J: TRBJ2-2; V: TRBV11-3; DNA: TGTGCCAGCAGCTCCACTCACCTGGGACAGAACACCGGGGAGCTGTTTTTT; CDR3: CASSSTHLGQNTGELFF